The sample holds many counts of the clone carrying this T cell receptor beta chain. The data were obtained in a study of T cells in Graves' hyperthyroidism and ophthalmopathy. RNA transcripts were the template for amplifying TCR beta CDR3 regions. When the TCR CDR3 underwent first-round RT-PCR, the HTBI primer set was used. TCRdb redid the calling of the multiplex PCR reads with MiXCR, one entry per CDR3 protein. The profile shows 250,000 to 300,000 distinct CDR3 sequences, less than 15% of them singletons. CDR3 length: 13 amino acids. Germline values: CDR1 SGHNT, CDR2 YYREEE (reference sequence). V was trimmed by 4 bases and J by 5 bases, leaving 10 bases between them.

The chain is built from TRBV5-4 and TRBJ2-1; a possible D gene is TRBD1 (6 bases). The receptor's source is a woman aged 40 to 55 with Graves' hyperthyroidism that later progressed to Graves' ophthalmopathy. The sample taken for sequencing was blood. The CDR3 DNA follows: TGTGCCAGCAGCCTAGGGACAAACAATGAGCAGTTCTTC. Protein sequence: CASSLGTNNEQFF.